The 29 T cell receptor beta chains given below trace back to one sample, sequenced in a study of blood T cell repertoires in COVID-19. Profiling relied on immunoSEQ multiplex PCR, and the TCRdb table lists in-frame clones only, not all of them. This table holds roughly 120,000 clones, 60% to 85% found once. The sequencing sample was made of peripheral blood. The receptors were sampled from a man between 65 and 85 years old with acute or convalescent COVID-19.

The gene calls are TRBV14 and TRBJ2-5, with TRBD2 matching 14 bases. Germline assignment: CDR1 SGHDN and CDR2 FVKESK. This CDR3 has 15 amino acids. Trimming at V came to 11 bases and at J to 5 bases, leaving 10 bases not matched to a gene. The CDR3 is CASSKGLAGAETQYF. For the CDR3, the DNA is TGTGCCTCCTCAAAGGGACTAGCGGGAGCGGAGACCCAGTACTTC.

The rearrangement uses TRBV19 and TRBJ2-7; tentatively, D is TRBD1 (6 bases). This CDR3 has 14 amino acids. The V gene lost 8 bases and the J gene lost 9 bases, with 23 bases spanning the gap. Germline loops: CDR1 LNHDA, CDR2 SQIVND (reference sequence). CDR3 nucleotides: TGTGCCAGTGCGACAACGGGACACCCTGTGGGGCAGTACTTC. As protein: CASATTGHPVGQYF.

Turning to this clone: At one boundary the junction diverges from the germline segment, which might be a read error. The chain combines TRBV7-6 with TRBJ2-1; 12 bases match TRBD1. This CDR3 is 15 amino acids long. CDR1 is SGHVS, CDR2 FNYEAQ, per germline. CDR3 nucleotides: TGTGCCAGCAGCCCCGGGACAGGGGGCTACCATGAGCAGTTCTTC. This gives the protein CASSPGTGGYHEQFF.

The chain is built from TRBV5-1 and TRBJ1-2; 10 bases match TRBD1. Germline assignment: CDR1 SGHRS and CDR2 YFSETQ. The CDR3 extends over 13 amino acids. J was trimmed by 8 bases and V by 4 bases; bases with no gene match: 5. CDR3 sequence reads: CASSRDRGSGYTF. CDR3 nucleotides: TGCGCCAGCAGCCGGGACAGGGGTAGCGGCTACACCTTC.

The chain has TRBV30 and TRBJ2-7, with 8 bases matching TRBD2. Trimming removed 4 bases from V and 3 bases from J; junction bases left unmatched: 5. The CDR3 runs to 13 residues. Germline values: CDR1 GTSNPN, CDR2 SVGIG (reference sequence). The CDR3 loop is CAWIRSGVYEQYF. The CDR3 bases are TGTGCCTGGATACGTAGCGGGGTCTACGAGCAGTACTTC. Full variable domain (remainder filled in from reference TRBV30 and TRBJ2-7): SQTIHQWPATLVQPVGSPLSLECTVEGTSNPNLYWYRQAAGRGLQLLFYSVGIGQISSEVPQNLSASRPQDRQFILSSKKLLLSDSGFYLCAWIRSGVYEQYFGPGTRLTVT.

This chain uses TRBV29-1 with TRBJ1-2; TRBD1 matches 12 bases. The CDR3 spans 15 residues. CDR1 and CDR2 from the germline V gene are SQVTM and ANQGSEA. V shed 5 bases and J 7 bases; nucleotides not matched to a gene: 11. Written as DNA, the CDR3 is TGCAGCGTTAACACCGGGACAGGGGGCGCTTTTGGCTACACCTTC. The encoded protein is CSVNTGTGGAFGYTF.

This clone was seen only once. This chain uses TRBV7-8 with TRBJ2-3, with D possibly matching TRBD2 (6 bases). Trimming removed 1 base from V and 4 bases from J, with 12 bases in between. Germline V CDR1 and CDR2: SGHVS, FQNEAQ. The length of the CDR3 is 15 residues. The CDR3 spells CASSLGTTQADTQYF. The CDR3 coding sequence is TGTGCCAGCAGCTTAGGGACTACCCAGGCAGATACGCAGTATTTT.

The table lists this clone with a few counts. V usage is TRBV27 and J usage is TRBJ1-2, with 8 bases fitting TRBD1. The J segment lost 4 bases and the V segment lost 2 bases, leaving 6 bases of the junction unmatched. Germline V gene lookup returns CDR1 MNHEY and CDR2 SMNVEV (reference sequence). The length of the CDR3 is 15 residues. CDR3 loop: CASSLRPGQGYGYTF. In nucleotides, the CDR3 is TGTGCCAGCAGTTTAAGGCCCGGACAGGGCTATGGCTACACCTTC.

V is TRBV6-5 and J is TRBJ2-7; 7 bases map to TRBD1. The germline CDR1 and CDR2 sequences are MNHEY and SVGAGI. The CDR3 extends over 13 amino acids. Trimming took 2 bases from V and 3 from J; bases not matched to a gene: 1. CDR3 in amino acids: CASSYGDSYEQYF. The CDR3 region has the DNA TGTGCCAGCAGTTACGGGGACAGCTACGAGCAGTACTTC.

The chain has TRBV28 and TRBJ1-5; perhaps TRBD1 as D (6 bases). CDR1 is MDHEN and CDR2 is SYDVKM in the germline V gene. Trimming pared 1 base from V and 4 bases from J, leaving 8 bases between. This CDR3 region has 14 residues. Written as DNA, the CDR3 is TGTGCCAGCAGTTTATACAGGGAAAATCAGCCCCAGCATTTT. Protein: CASSLYRENQPQHF.

This rearrangement joins TRBV11-2 to TRBJ2-1, with 10 bases that match TRBD2. The V gene end was trimmed by 1 base and the J gene end by 1 base; junction bases not matched to a gene: 7. The CDR3 sequence is 18 residues long. Germline assignment: CDR1 SGHAT and CDR2 FQNNGV. The CDR3 DNA follows: TGTGCCAGCAGCTTAGTGTCTAGCGGGAGAGGGTCCTACAATGAGCAGTTCTTC. Translation: CASSLVSSGRGSYNEQFF.

The CDR3 DNA sequence: TGTGCCTGGAGTGGGGGGACAGGGGGCGATCAGCCCCAGCATTTT. Residues: CAWSGGTGGDQPQHF. The chain employs TRBV30 and TRBJ1-5; TRBD1 matches at 12 bases. The CDR3 consists of 15 residues. In germline, CDR1 is GTSNPN, CDR2 SVGIG (reference sequence). V dropped 1 base and J dropped 5; count of bases not matched to a gene: 3.

The rearrangement uses TRBV3-1 (or the pseudogene TRBV3-2) and TRBJ1-3, with no clear D. The CDR3 is 15 residues long. V lost 4 bases and J lost 0, with 10 bases in between. CDR1 is LGHDT, CDR2 YNNKEL, per germline (reference sequence). Here the CDR3 DNA reads TGTGCCAGCAGCCCTACAGTTAACTCTGGAAACACCATATATTTT. Its protein is CASSPTVNSGNTIYF.

The chain is built from TRBV5-6 and TRBJ2-7; D possibly corresponds to TRBD1 (5 bases). CDR3 length: 15 amino acids. Trimming left V 2 bases short and J 5 bases short, with 17 bases between. Germline-derived CDR1 and CDR2 are SGHDT and YYEEEE. CDR3 coding DNA: TGTGCCAGCAGCTTTACAGGCTTATCGCGCCACGAGCAGTACTTC. As protein: CASSFTGLSRHEQYF.

V is TRBV9 and J is TRBJ2-7, with 10 bases identical to TRBD2. Looked up from germline, CDR1 is SGDLS and CDR2 is YYNGEE. V lost 7 bases to trimming and J lost 1 base; unmatched junction nucleotides: 11. The CDR3 has 16 residues. The CDR3 here is CASSPSLAGNSYEQYF. CDR3 in DNA: TGTGCCAGCTCGCCGTCACTAGCGGGAAATTCCTACGAGCAGTACTTC.

The chain is built from TRBV19 and TRBJ1-4; the D gene is possibly TRBD1 (6 bases). The CDR3 is 15 amino acids. V lost 2 bases and J lost 4, with 11 bases in between. The germline gives CDR1 LNHDA, CDR2 SQIVND (reference sequence). DNA for the CDR3: TGTGCCAGTAGTATAACAGGGATAATTAATGAAAAACTGTTTTTT. This encodes CASSITGIINEKLFF.

The chain joins TRBV7-9 to TRBJ1-1, with 10 bases aligning to TRBD1. Germline trimming cut 5 bases from V and 3 bases from J; bases unmatched to any gene: 12. This CDR3 region has 17 residues. Germline CDR1 is SEHNR and CDR2 is FQNEAQ (reference sequence). The CDR3 here is CASSPMLGTGDDTEAFF. The CDR3, as DNA: TGTGCCAGCAGCCCCATGCTCGGGACAGGGGATGACACTGAAGCTTTCTTT.

The chain has TRBV9 and TRBJ1-1; D not resolved. There are 16 residues in the CDR3. V was clipped by 3 bases and J by 1 base, with 16 bases between them. Per germline, CDR1 SGDLS and CDR2 YYNGEE. CDR3 sequence (DNA): TGTGCCAGCAGCGGGGGAGGGTATGGGAAGAACACTGAAGCTTTCTTT. Amino acids: CASSGGGYGKNTEAFF.

The V gene is TRBV30, the J gene TRBJ2-1; TRBD2 is a possible D gene (6 bases). The CDR3 is 15 amino acids. Germline V gene data show CDR1 as GTSNPN and CDR2 as SVGIG (reference sequence). Trimming removed 6 bases from V and 1 base from J, with 16 bases in between. CDR3 sequence reads: CACTTSTLSYNEQFF. CDR3 DNA sequence: TGTGCCTGCACTACTAGCACATTATCCTACAATGAGCAGTTCTTC.

V gene TRBV19 combines with J gene TRBJ2-3; D is perhaps TRBD2 (5 bases). The V end was cut by 4 bases, the J end by 0 bases, with 11 bases between. Germline V CDR1 and CDR2: LNHDA, SQIVND (reference sequence). The CDR3 sequence is 15 residues long. The CDR3 spells CASSSLGVSTDTQYF. CDR3 coding DNA: TGTGCCAGTAGTAGCCTCGGGGTCAGCACAGATACGCAGTATTTT.

The chain joins TRBV4-3 to TRBJ1-3; 7 bases are shared with TRBD1. CDR3 length: 15 residues. Germline V lookup: CDR1 LGHNA, CDR2 YSLEER. J was trimmed by 0 bases and V by 3 bases; bases with no gene match: 2. The CDR3, as DNA: TGCGCCAGCAGCCAGAGGACAGGCTCTGGAAACACCATATATTTT. Its protein product is CASSQRTGSGNTIYF.

The table lists this clone with a few counts. V usage is TRBV2 and J usage is TRBJ1-5, with D perhaps matching TRBD1 (6 bases). The CDR3 has 14 residues. V lost 5 bases to trimming and J lost 7 bases, with 15 bases between them. CDR1 and CDR2 from the germline V gene are SNHLY and FYNNEI. CDR3 residues: CASSPNRGGQPQHF. The CDR3, as DNA: TGTGCCAGCAGTCCGAATAGGGGGGGACAGCCCCAGCATTTT.

The chain joins TRBV7-2 to TRBJ2-7; 7 nucleotides agree with TRBD1. The trim removed 5 bases at V and 3 bases at J, leaving 10 bases unmatched. Germline V CDR1 and CDR2: SGHTA, FQGNSA. The CDR3 runs to 15 residues. For the CDR3, the DNA is TGTGCCAGCAGCCCCCAGGGGGTAGCAGGCTACGAGCAGTACTTC. Protein: CASSPQGVAGYEQYF.

The chain combines TRBV3-1 (or the pseudogene TRBV3-2) with TRBJ1-2; 9 nucleotides line up with TRBD1. There are 15 residues in the CDR3. Germline CDR1 and CDR2: LGHDT and YNNKEL (reference sequence). V dropped 1 base and J dropped 6; count of bases not matched to a gene: 6. The CDR3 DNA reads TGTGCCAGCAGCCAAGGACCGGACAGGGGAAATGGCTACACCTTC. Its translation is CASSQGPDRGNGYTF.

This sequence joins TRBV4-3 and TRBJ2-7; 10 bases match TRBD1. Germline lookup yields CDR1 LGHNA and CDR2 YSLEER. CDR3 length: 15 amino acids. The V and J ends lost 1 base and 0 bases, in that order; junction bases with no gene match: 0. The CDR3 region is CASSQGTGGSYEQYF. CDR3 nucleotides: TGCGCCAGCAGCCAAGGGACAGGGGGCTCCTACGAGCAGTACTTC.

This rearrangement joins TRBV2 to TRBJ2-5; 7 bases are a match to TRBD1. The CDR3 runs 14 residues. V lost 7 bases to trimming and J lost 1 base; unmatched junction nucleotides: 6. The germline V gene encodes CDR1 SNHLY and CDR2 FYNNEI. CDR3 protein: CASTGGRTQETQYF. CDR3 DNA sequence: TGTGCCAGCACAGGGGGACGGACCCAAGAGACCCAGTACTTC.

J is TRBJ2-1 and V is TRBV7-2; 10 bases line up with TRBD2. Germline lookup yields CDR1 SGHTA and CDR2 FQGNSA. V gave up 8 bases and J gave up 4 bases; unmatched junction bases: 8. The CDR3 is made up of 15 amino acids. DNA of the CDR3: TGTGCCAGCCGCAGGCTAGCGGGAGCATACAATGAGCAGTTCTTC. It translates to CASRRLAGAYNEQFF.

The gene calls are TRBV7-9 and TRBJ1-4; D possibly corresponds to TRBD1 (5 bases). Germline V gene lookup returns CDR1 SEHNR and CDR2 FQNEAQ (reference sequence). This CDR3 comprises 13 residues. V lost 1 base and J 6 bases, leaving 6 bases between the germline ends. The CDR3 protein is CASSLGQHEKLFF. Here the CDR3 DNA reads TGTGCCAGCAGCTTAGGACAGCATGAAAAACTGTTTTTT.

The rearrangement joins TRBV7-9 to TRBJ1-2, with a weak D call TRBD1 (5 bases). Germline lookup yields CDR1 SEHNR and CDR2 FQNEAQ (reference sequence). With 0 bases removed from V and 2 bases from J, the gap between germline ends came to 19 bases. There are 18 residues in the CDR3. CDR3 amino acids: CASSLARAFSRRNYGYTF. As DNA, the CDR3 is TGTGCCAGCAGCTTAGCCAGGGCCTTCAGCCGTAGGAACTATGGCTACACCTTC.